A single sample gave rise to the 2 T cell receptor beta chains below, sequenced in a study of shared clonotypes between healthy human individuals. Measured with immunoSEQ multiplex PCR; TCRdb has only the in-frame clones, and not every one. This table holds around 2,000,000 clones, 90% to 95% found once. The sample was naive CD4+ T cells sorted from blood. The subset denotes: CD45RA+ positively selected. Receptors originate from a man aged 18 to 29 in good health.

The chain combines TRBV25-1 with TRBJ1-5; no clear D gene. CDR3 size: 16 residues. V lost 1 base to trimming and J lost 4 bases, with 14 bases between them. In germline, CDR1 is MGHDK, CDR2 SYGVNS. In DNA form, the CDR3 reads TGTGCCAGCAGTGAATCCGCAAGCGAGAGAAATCAGCCCCAGCATTTT. It encodes CASSESASERNQPQHF.

This clone was recorded a few times. This sequence joins TRBV19 and TRBJ1-2; 8 positions match TRBD1. The CDR3 length is 14 residues. V lost 6 bases and J lost 1; bases outside the gene matches: 4. CDR1 LNHDA and CDR2 SQIVND come from the germline V gene (reference sequence). Here the CDR3 reads CASRSRGLNYGYTF. CDR3 in DNA: TGTGCCAGTAGGAGCAGGGGGCTTAACTATGGCTACACCTTC.